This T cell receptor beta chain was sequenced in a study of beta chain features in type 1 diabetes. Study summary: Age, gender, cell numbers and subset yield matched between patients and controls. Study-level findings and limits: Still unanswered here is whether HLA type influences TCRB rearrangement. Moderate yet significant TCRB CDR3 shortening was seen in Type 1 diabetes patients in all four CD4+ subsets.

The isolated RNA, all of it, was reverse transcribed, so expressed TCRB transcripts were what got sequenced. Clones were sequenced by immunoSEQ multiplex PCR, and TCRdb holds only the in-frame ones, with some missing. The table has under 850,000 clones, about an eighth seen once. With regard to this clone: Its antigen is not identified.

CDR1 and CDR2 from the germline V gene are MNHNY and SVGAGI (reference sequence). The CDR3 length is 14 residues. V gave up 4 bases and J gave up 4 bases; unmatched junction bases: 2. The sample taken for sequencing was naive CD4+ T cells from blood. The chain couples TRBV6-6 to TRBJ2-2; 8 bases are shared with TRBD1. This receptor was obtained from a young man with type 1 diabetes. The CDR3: CASSWTGSTGELFF. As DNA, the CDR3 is TGTGCCAGCAGTTGGACAGGGTCCACCGGGGAGCTGTTTTTT.